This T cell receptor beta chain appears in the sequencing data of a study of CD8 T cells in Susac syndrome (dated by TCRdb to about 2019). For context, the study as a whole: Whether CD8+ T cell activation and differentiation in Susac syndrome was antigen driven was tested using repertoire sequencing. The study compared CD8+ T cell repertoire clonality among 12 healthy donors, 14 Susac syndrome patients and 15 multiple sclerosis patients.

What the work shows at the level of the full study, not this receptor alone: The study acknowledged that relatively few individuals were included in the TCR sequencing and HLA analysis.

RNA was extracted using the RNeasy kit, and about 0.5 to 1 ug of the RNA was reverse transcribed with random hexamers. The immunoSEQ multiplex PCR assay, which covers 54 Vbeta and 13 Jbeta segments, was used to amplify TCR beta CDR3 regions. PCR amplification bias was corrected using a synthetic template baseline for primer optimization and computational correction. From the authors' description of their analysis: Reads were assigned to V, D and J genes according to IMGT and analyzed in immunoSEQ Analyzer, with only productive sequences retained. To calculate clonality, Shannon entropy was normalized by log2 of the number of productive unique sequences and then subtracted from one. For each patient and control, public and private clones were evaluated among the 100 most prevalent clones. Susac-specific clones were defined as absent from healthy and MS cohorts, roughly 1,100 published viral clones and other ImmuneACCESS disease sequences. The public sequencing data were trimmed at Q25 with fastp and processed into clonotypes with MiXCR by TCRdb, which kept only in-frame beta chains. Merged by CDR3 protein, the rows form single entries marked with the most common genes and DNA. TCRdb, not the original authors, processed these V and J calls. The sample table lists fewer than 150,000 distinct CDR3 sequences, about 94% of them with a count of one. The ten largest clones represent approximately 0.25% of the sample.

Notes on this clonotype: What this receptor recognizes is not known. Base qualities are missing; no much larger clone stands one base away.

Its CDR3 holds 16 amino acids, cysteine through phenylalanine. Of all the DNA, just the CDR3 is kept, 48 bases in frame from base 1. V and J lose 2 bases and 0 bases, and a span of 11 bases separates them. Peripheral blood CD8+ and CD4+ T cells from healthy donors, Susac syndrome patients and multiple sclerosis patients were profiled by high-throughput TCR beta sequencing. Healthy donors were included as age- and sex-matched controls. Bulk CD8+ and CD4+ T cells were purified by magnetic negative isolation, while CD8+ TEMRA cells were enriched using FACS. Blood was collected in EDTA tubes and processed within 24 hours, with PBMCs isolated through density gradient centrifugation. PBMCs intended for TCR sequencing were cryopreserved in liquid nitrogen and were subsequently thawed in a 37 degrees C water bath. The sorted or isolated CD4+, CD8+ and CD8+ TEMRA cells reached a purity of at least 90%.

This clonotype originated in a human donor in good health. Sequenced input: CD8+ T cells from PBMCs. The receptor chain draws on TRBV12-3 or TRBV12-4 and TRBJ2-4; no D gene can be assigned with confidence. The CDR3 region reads CASSLKQILAKNIQYF. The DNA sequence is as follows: TGTGCCAGCAGTTTAAAACAGATTCTAGCCAAAAACATTCAGTACTTC.